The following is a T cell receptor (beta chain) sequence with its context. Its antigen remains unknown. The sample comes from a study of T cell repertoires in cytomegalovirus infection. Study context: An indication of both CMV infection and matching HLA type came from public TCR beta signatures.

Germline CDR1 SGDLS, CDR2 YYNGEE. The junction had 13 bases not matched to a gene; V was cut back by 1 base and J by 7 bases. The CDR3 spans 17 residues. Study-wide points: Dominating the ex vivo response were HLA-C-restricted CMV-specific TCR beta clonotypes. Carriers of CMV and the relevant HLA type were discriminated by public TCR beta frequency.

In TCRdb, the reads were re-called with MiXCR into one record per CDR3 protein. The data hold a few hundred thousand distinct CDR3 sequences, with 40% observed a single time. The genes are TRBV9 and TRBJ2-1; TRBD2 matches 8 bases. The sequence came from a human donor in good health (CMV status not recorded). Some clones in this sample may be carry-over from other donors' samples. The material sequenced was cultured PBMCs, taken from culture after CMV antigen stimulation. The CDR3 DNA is TGTGCCAGCAGCGTACGGGGGGGAACTAGCGGCGTAAATGAGCAGTTCTTC. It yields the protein CASSVRGGTSGVNEQFF.